These 31 T cell receptor beta chains were sequenced from one sample in a study of shared clonotypes between healthy human individuals. Repertoires were generated with immunoSEQ multiplex PCR, while TCRdb's copy carries only in-frame clones and drops some. The table records about 1.1 million clones, around 78% of them present only once. The material sequenced was memory CD4+ T cells from PBMCs. Subset of the sample: CD45RA-negative fraction. The origin of the receptors is a man aged 18 to 30 in good health. Some clones in this sample may be carry-over from other donors' samples.

The chain links TRBV25-1 to TRBJ2-1; TRBD2 agrees at 10 bases. Germline loops: CDR1 MGHDK, CDR2 SYGVNS. Losses at the gene ends were 2 bases for V and 7 bases for J; bases not matched to a gene: 5. There are 15 residues in the CDR3. CDR3 in DNA: TGTGCCAGCAGTGAAGACCTGGGACTAGCGAATGAGCAGTTCTTC. It codes for CASSEDLGLANEQFF.

The rearrangement links TRBV9 to TRBJ1-2; perhaps TRBD1 as D (5 bases). Germline-derived CDR1 and CDR2 are SGDLS and YYNGEE. Trimming pared 4 bases from V and 4 bases from J, leaving 11 bases between. The CDR3 contains 13 residues. The CDR3 DNA reads as TGTGCCAGCAGCCCCTGGGGCACCTATGGCTACACCTTC. Encoded protein: CASSPWGTYGYTF.

V is TRBV9 and J is TRBJ2-1; D uncertain. Germline V lookup: CDR1 SGDLS, CDR2 YYNGEE. This CDR3 has 14 residues. The ends were cut back, 0 bases at V and 9 bases at J, with 13 bases in the middle. CDR3 DNA: TGTGCCAGCAGCGTAGTCCCGACCTCGAGTGAGCAGTTCTTC. It yields the protein CASSVVPTSSEQFF.

Regarding this clone: With a much larger clone just one base away, this may be a read error. The chain links TRBV20-1 to TRBJ2-7; D uncertain. The CDR3 is made up of 11 amino acids. CDR1 DFQATT and CDR2 SNEGSKA come from the germline V gene (reference sequence). V gave up 5 bases and J gave up 7 bases, with 12 bases separating them. The CDR3, as DNA: TGCAGTGCTTCAGGACCTTTGGAGCAGTACTTC. It specifies CSASGPLEQYF.

The V and J genes are TRBV28 and TRBJ1-2; 7 nucleotides agree with TRBD1. Germline assignment: CDR1 MDHEN and CDR2 SYDVKM. After removal of 7 bases from V and 8 bases from J, the junction contained 13 bases not matched to a gene. CDR3 length: 14 amino acids. CDR3 in amino acids: CASTSRQGAVGYTF. In nucleotides, the CDR3 is TGTGCCAGCACCAGCCGACAGGGAGCGGTCGGCTACACCTTC.

This clone was detected a few times. The V and J genes are TRBV27 and TRBJ2-4; D may be TRBD2 (5 bases). Germline V lookup: CDR1 MNHEY, CDR2 SMNVEV (reference sequence). The CDR3 covers 16 residues. Deletions cut 6 bases from V and 0 bases from J, with 15 bases between. The chain's CDR3 is CASRGEGVLAKNIQYF. The CDR3 DNA follows: TGTGCCAGCAGAGGAGAGGGAGTACTAGCCAAAAACATTCAGTACTTC.

The chain recombines TRBV9 with TRBJ1-2; 12 bases agree with TRBD1. The CDR3 consists of 15 residues. Germline loops: CDR1 SGDLS, CDR2 YYNGEE. With V trimmed by 3 bases and J by 8 bases, 8 bases remained unmatched. Written as DNA, the CDR3 is TGTGCCAGCAGCGCACCCGGGACAGGGGGCCGCGGCTACACCTTC. Translated, it gives CASSAPGTGGRGYTF.

The CDR3 sequence is CASSFSGKGTEAFF. In nucleotides, the CDR3 is TGTGCCAGCAGCTTTTCAGGGAAGGGCACTGAAGCTTTCTTT. The chain couples TRBV7-2 to TRBJ1-1; D may be TRBD1 (5 bases). V lost 3 bases and J lost 4, with 12 bases in between. This CDR3 contains 14 residues. From germline, CDR1 is SGHTA and CDR2 FQGNSA.

The chain recombines TRBV2 with TRBJ1-5; D is perhaps TRBD1 (5 bases). The germline V and J ends were trimmed by 7 bases and 4 bases, with 14 bases remaining between them. There are 14 residues in the CDR3. Germline CDR1 SNHLY, CDR2 FYNNEI. The CDR3 region is CASNGGTLNQPQHF. As DNA, the CDR3 is TGTGCCAGCAACGGGGGGACCTTAAATCAGCCCCAGCATTTT.

The gene calls are TRBV29-1 and TRBJ2-5; 7 bases line up with TRBD1. V lost 6 bases, J lost 0 bases, and 4 bases stayed unmatched. The CDR3 runs to 13 residues. CDR1 is SQVTM, CDR2 ANQGSEA, per germline. CDR3 loop: CSVRDRDQETQYF. DNA of the CDR3: TGCAGCGTCCGAGACAGGGACCAAGAGACCCAGTACTTC.

V gene TRBV12-5 combines with J gene TRBJ1-1; D not certain. The V gene's germline CDR1 is LGHNT and CDR2 FRNRAP. This CDR3 spans 13 amino acids. V lost 6 bases and J 5 bases, leaving 13 bases between the germline ends. CDR3 coding DNA: TGTGCTAGTGGCCCATATGTAACGACTGAAGCTTTCTTT. Translating it yields CASGPYVTTEAFF.

This clone was recorded at least ten times. The J gene is TRBJ1-1, the V gene TRBV5-1, with D possibly TRBD1 on 5 matching bases. Germline CDR1 is SGHRS and CDR2 is YFSETQ. The CDR3 sequence is 13 residues long. Trimming removed 4 bases at V and 4 bases at J, with 11 bases between. The CDR3 region has the DNA TGCGCCAGCAGCATTCAGGGTTTCACTGAAGCTTTCTTT. It translates to CASSIQGFTEAFF.

V and J are TRBV6-5 and TRBJ1-5; 9 nucleotides align to TRBD1. CDR3 length: 15 amino acids. The V gene's germline CDR1 is MNHEY and CDR2 SVGAGI. The trim removed 6 bases at V and 4 bases at J, leaving 7 bases unmatched. The CDR3 loop is CASRDRTGVNQPQHF. Here the CDR3 DNA reads TGTGCCAGCAGGGACAGGACAGGGGTAAATCAGCCCCAGCATTTT.

CDR3 sequence: CASSQTGSTGETQYF. The CDR3 coding sequence is TGCGCCAGCAGCCAGACCGGGAGTACTGGGGAGACCCAGTACTTC. The chain couples TRBV4-1 to TRBJ2-5; D perhaps matches TRBD2 (6 bases). Germline CDR1 MGHRA, CDR2 YSYEKL. The CDR3 is made up of 15 amino acids. The V and J ends lost 3 bases and 5 bases respectively, with 16 bases between them.

This chain joins TRBV5-6 and TRBJ1-1; no clear D. This CDR3 has 12 amino acids. V lost 6 bases, J lost 8 bases, and 14 bases lay in between. CDR1 and CDR2 (germline): SGHDT, YYEEEE. CDR3 protein: CASTRTDLEAFF. The DNA of the CDR3 is TGTGCCAGCACCCGGACCGATCTCGAAGCTTTCTTT.

The rearrangement uses TRBV29-1 and TRBJ2-7, with 11 bases matching TRBD2. The CDR3 length is 14 residues. Per germline, CDR1 SQVTM and CDR2 ANQGSEA. The J segment lost 0 bases and the V segment lost 6 bases, leaving 4 bases of the junction unmatched. CDR3 protein: CSVLLAGASYEQYF. DNA for the CDR3: TGCAGCGTCTTACTAGCGGGGGCCTCCTACGAGCAGTACTTC.

Comments on this clone: Other DNA sequences within the sample encode an identical CDR3. The chain employs TRBV20-1 and TRBJ2-3, with D hard to call. Looked up from germline, CDR1 is DFQATT and CDR2 is SNEGSKA (reference sequence). The V and J ends lost 2 bases and 2 bases respectively, with 2 bases between them. The CDR3 covers 11 residues. The CDR3 protein is CSARPTDTQYF. The CDR3, as DNA: TGCAGTGCTAGACCCACAGATACGCAGTATTTT.

V usage is TRBV6-1 and J usage is TRBJ2-3; 9 positions match TRBD2. V gave up 5 bases and J gave up 2 bases; unmatched junction bases: 2. The CDR3 is 14 residues long. Germline loops: CDR1 MNHNS, CDR2 SASEGT. Here the CDR3 reads CASSRLADTDTQYF. As DNA, the CDR3 is TGTGCCAGCAGTAGACTAGCGGACACAGATACGCAGTATTTT.

This clone was picked up one time. The chain uses TRBV5-1 and TRBJ1-1; the match to TRBD1 covers 9 bases. Germline loops: CDR1 SGHRS, CDR2 YFSETQ. This CDR3 region has 16 residues. The junction had 14 bases not matched to a gene; V was cut back by 5 bases and J by 6 bases. The CDR3, as DNA: TGCGCCAGCAGGAAGGGACAGGGTGGAGCTGGGTCTGAAGCTTTCTTT. Translated: CASRKGQGGAGSEAFF.

The DNA for the CDR3 is TGTGCCAGCAGTCTACAGGGGTCCTACTCCTACGAGCAGTACTTC. This sequence encodes CASSLQGSYSYEQYF. The genes are TRBV2 and TRBJ2-7; 7 bases line up with TRBD1. V lost 5 bases and J lost 0; bases outside the gene matches: 7. This CDR3 is built from 15 residues. Germline assignment: CDR1 SNHLY and CDR2 FYNNEI.

This chain uses TRBV5-4 with TRBJ2-2; D possibly corresponds to TRBD2 (5 bases). Germline V gene sequence: CDR1 SGHNT, CDR2 YYREEE (reference sequence). CDR3 length equals 15 residues. V was pared by 4 bases and J by 6 bases, with 16 bases between. This CDR3 is CASSLSTRASGELFF. The CDR3 DNA reads as TGTGCCAGCAGCCTCAGTACTAGAGCTTCCGGGGAGCTGTTTTTT.

The table lists this clone with a few counts. The V and J genes are TRBV10-3 and TRBJ2-5; 10 positions agree with TRBD1. The CDR3 runs to 14 residues. Germline loops: CDR1 ENHRY, CDR2 SYGVKD. V dropped 10 bases and J dropped 5; count of bases not matched to a gene: 10. The CDR3 sequence is CATGTGARVETQYF. Written as DNA, the CDR3 is TGTGCCACCGGGACAGGGGCGCGCGTGGAGACCCAGTACTTC.

The chain's CDR3 is CASGRGGNQPQHF. The CDR3 nucleotides are TGTGCCAGCGGGCGGGGAGGCAATCAGCCCCAGCATTTT. The chain employs TRBV27 and TRBJ1-5; D remains unclear. In germline, CDR1 is MNHEY, CDR2 SMNVEV (reference sequence). CDR3 length equals 13 residues. Between the trimmed V and J ends, which lost 8 bases and 2 bases, there was a span of 10 bases.

The V gene is TRBV9, the J gene TRBJ2-2; D is uncertain. CDR3 length: 13 amino acids. Germline assignment: CDR1 SGDLS and CDR2 YYNGEE. The V gene lost 5 bases and the J gene lost 1 base, with 6 bases spanning the gap. The CDR3 region has the DNA TGTGCCAGCAGAACCAGGAACACCGGGGAGCTGTTTTTT. Amino acids: CASRTRNTGELFF.

The J gene is TRBJ1-5, the V gene TRBV23-1; tentative D call: TRBD1 (6 bases). TRBV23-1 is an open reading frame whose function is uncertain. The CDR3 sequence is 16 residues long. The CDR3 coding sequence is TGCGCGAGTCCGGGACACAAATACCATAGCAATCAGCCCCAGCATTTT. This translates into CASPGHKYHSNQPQHF.

The genes are TRBV7-2 and TRBJ2-1; D gene ambiguous. V gave up 4 bases and J gave up 0 bases, with 10 bases separating them. Germline V gene data show CDR1 as SGHTA and CDR2 as FQGNSA. This CDR3 has 15 residues. CDR3 protein: CASSSRRSSYNEQFF. CDR3 DNA sequence: TGTGCCAGCAGCTCCCGAAGGAGCTCCTACAATGAGCAGTTCTTC.

This clone is a singleton in its sample. This chain connects TRBV7-9 to TRBJ2-5; D tentatively fits TRBD1 or TRBD2 (5 bases each). Germline CDR1 is SEHNR and CDR2 is FQNEAQ (reference sequence). Trimming removed 7 bases from V and 4 bases from J, with 13 bases in between. The CDR3 is 13 amino acids. CDR3 region: CASNSWGIETQYF. In DNA, the CDR3 is TGTGCCAGCAACTCTTGGGGGATAGAGACCCAGTACTTC.

The chain uses TRBV28 and TRBJ1-4; D is unclear. Looked up from germline, CDR1 is MDHEN and CDR2 is SYDVKM. The CDR3 covers 12 residues. Trimming cost V 2 bases and J 6 bases, with 4 bases left between them. The CDR3 loop is CASSLTDEKLFF. The CDR3 DNA is TGTGCCAGCAGTTTAACCGATGAAAAACTGTTTTTT.

This clone was counted only a few times. The rearrangement links TRBV2 to TRBJ1-2, with TRBD1 matching 8 bases. The junction had 8 bases not matched to a gene; V was cut back by 9 bases and J by 8 bases. The CDR3 consists of 12 residues. The germline CDR1 and CDR2 sequences are SNHLY and FYNNEI. CDR3 loop: CASGQGLRGYTF. Written as DNA, the CDR3 is TGTGCCAGTGGACAGGGACTGAGGGGCTACACCTTC.

This sequence joins TRBV5-1 and TRBJ2-5; 7 positions agree with TRBD1. The germline gives CDR1 SGHRS, CDR2 YFSETQ. V was clipped by 3 bases and J by 2 bases; unmatched bases: 4. The CDR3 extends over 14 amino acids. CDR3 amino acids: CASSWGQNQETQYF. CDR3 bases: TGCGCCAGCAGCTGGGGACAGAATCAAGAGACCCAGTACTTC. Looking up the rest from reference TRBV5-1 and TRBJ2-5 gives the full variable domain: KAGVTQTPRYLIKTRGQQVTLSCSPISGHRSVSWYQQTPGQGLQFLFEYFSETQRNKGNFPGRFSGRQFSNSRSEMNVSTLELGDSALYLCASSWGQNQETQYFGPGTRLLVL.

The CDR3 nucleotides are TGTGCCAGCAGCCAAGATGATGGGGCGTACACCATATATTTT. This gives the protein CASSQDDGAYTIYF. V usage is TRBV4-2 and J usage is TRBJ1-3; D possibly corresponds to TRBD1 (5 bases). V was trimmed by 0 bases and J by 8 bases, leaving 11 bases between them. Germline values: CDR1 LGHNA, CDR2 YNFKEQ. The CDR3 loop spans 14 amino acids.